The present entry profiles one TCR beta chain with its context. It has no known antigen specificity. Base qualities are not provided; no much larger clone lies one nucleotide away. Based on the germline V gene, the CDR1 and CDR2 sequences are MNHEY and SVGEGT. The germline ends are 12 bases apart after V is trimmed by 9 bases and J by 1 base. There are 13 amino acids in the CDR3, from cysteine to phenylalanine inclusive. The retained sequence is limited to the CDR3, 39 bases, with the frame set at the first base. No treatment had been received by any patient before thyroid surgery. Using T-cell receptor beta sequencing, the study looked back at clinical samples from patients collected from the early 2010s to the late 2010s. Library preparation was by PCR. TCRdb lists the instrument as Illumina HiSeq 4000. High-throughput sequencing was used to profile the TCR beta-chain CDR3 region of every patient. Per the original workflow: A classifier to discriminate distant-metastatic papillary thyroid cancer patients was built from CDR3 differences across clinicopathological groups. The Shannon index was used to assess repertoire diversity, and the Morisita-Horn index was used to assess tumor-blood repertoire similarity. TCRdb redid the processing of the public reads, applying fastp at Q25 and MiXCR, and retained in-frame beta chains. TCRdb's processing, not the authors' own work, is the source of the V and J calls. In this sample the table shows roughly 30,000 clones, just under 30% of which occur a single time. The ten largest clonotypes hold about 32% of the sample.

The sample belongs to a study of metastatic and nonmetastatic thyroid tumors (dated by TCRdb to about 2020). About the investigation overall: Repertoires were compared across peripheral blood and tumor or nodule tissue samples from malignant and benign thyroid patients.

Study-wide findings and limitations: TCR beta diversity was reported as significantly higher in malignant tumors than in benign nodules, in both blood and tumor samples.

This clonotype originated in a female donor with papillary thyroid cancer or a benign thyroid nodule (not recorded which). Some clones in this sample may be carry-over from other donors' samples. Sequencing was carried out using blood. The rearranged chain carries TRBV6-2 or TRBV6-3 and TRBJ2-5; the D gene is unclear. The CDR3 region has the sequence CASLLHGQETQYF. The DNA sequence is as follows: TGTGCCAGTCTACTCCATGGCCAAGAGACCCAGTACTTC.